This T cell receptor (beta chain) was captured in a study of cytomegalovirus exposure and HLA in healthy donors. Germline CDR1 reads MNHNS; CDR2 reads SASEGT. The V and J ends lost 3 bases and 5 bases respectively, with 16 bases between them. This CDR3 has 15 amino acids. With 60 Vbeta and 13 Jbeta primers, the PCR was carried out. Using immunoSEQ multiplex PCR, the repertoire was profiled, and TCRdb retains in-frame clones only, with some absent. The repertoire holds about 200,000 clones, about 88% seen once, with 0.25% to 0.4% in the top ten. The chain carries TRBV6-1 and TRBJ2-5; possibly TRBD1 for D (5 bases). The sample comprised PBMCs. This receptor was taken from a woman younger than 45 in good health and CMV-seronegative. Here the CDR3 reads CASSDIGRAAETQYF. The CDR3 bases are TGTGCCAGCAGTGATATAGGCAGGGCCGCGGAGACCCAGTACTTC.